The source of this TCR beta chain is a study of OX40 agonist ivuxolimab in advanced cancers. General study findings and limits: Blood T cells, both CD4+ and CD8+, expanded clonally by week 6 at 0.1 to 3.0 mg/kg.

This CDR3 contains 14 residues. Germline CDR1 is SGDLS and CDR2 is YYNGEE. Trimming removed 2 bases from V and 9 bases from J, with 15 bases in between. As for this clone: The antigen is not known.

Method: immunoSEQ multiplex PCR; TCRdb's copy keeps in-frame clones and lacks some. The table shows roughly 36,000 clones, with over 60% occurring only once. The receptor comes from an adult with an advanced solid tumor such as melanoma, head and neck, liver or kidney cancer. The rearrangement links TRBV9 to TRBJ2-1; either TRBD1 or TRBD2 may supply D (5 bases each). The source material was CD4+ or CD8+ T cells sorted from blood, sampled in a trial of the OX40 agonist ivuxolimab. The CDR3: CASSVSRERGEQFF. The CDR3, as DNA: TGTGCCAGCAGCGTGAGCAGGGAGAGAGGTGAGCAGTTCTTC. The complete variable domain, with remaining parts taken from reference TRBV9 and TRBJ2-1, reads DSGVTQTPKHLITATGQRVTLRCSPRSGDLSVYWYQQSLDQGLQFLIQYYNGEERAKGNILERFSAQQFPDLHSELNLSSLELGDSALYFCASSVSRERGEQFFGPGTRLTVL.